This T cell receptor (beta chain) originates from a study of type 1 regulatory T cells. Study details: T-allo10 is an in vitro-generated, Tr1-enriched CD4 T cell product specific for alloantigen.

From the reads, TCRdb called clonotypes with MiXCR, one entry per CDR3 protein. There are over 90,000 distinct CDR3 sequences in the sample; about a third occur only once, and 2.2% lies in the top ten. Trimming cost V 5 bases and J 8 bases; bases outside gene matches: 6. Germline assignment: CDR1 SGHTA and CDR2 FQGNSA. This CDR3 is built from 14 residues. The sequence was obtained from a human donor in good health. Sequenced input: CD4+ T cells, either the whole sample or a sorted fraction (not recorded which). This chain links TRBV7-2 with TRBJ2-1; 10 positions agree with TRBD2. The CDR3 DNA is TGTGCCAGCAGCCCGGGACTAGCGAGCGATGAGCAGTTCTTC. This encodes CASSPGLASDEQFF.